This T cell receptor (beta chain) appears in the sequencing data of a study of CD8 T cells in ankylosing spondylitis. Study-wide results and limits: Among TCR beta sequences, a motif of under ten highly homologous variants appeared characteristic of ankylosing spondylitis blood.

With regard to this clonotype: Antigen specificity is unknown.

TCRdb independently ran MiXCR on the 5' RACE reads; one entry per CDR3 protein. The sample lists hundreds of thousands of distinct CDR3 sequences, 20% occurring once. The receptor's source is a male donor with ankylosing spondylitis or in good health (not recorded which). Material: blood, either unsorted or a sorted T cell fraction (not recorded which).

CDR3: CAPELKNQETQYF. The DNA for the CDR3 is TGTGCCCCCGAACTGAAAAATCAAGAGACCCAGTACTTC. The chain has TRBV24-1 and TRBJ2-5; D call uncertain. Germline values: CDR1 KGHDR, CDR2 SFDVKD. CDR3 length equals 13 residues. V was clipped by 12 bases and J by 2 bases, with 15 bases between them.